This T cell receptor (beta chain) was documented in a study of blood T cell repertoires in COVID-19. Study-wide background: Whether acute or convalescent, the COVID-19 samples came from the United States, Italy and Spain. The analysed material was cDNA or gDNA that came from T cells, B-cell-depleted T cells, or PBMCs.

Authors' methods: Nucleated cell number was recorded as an estimate derived from reference gene primer amplification. TCRdb's copy holds only in-frame clones and misses some; the assay was immunoSEQ multiplex PCR. V and J calls and clone size are those listed in that table; D and trimming were worked out from the DNA. Of 20,000 to 25,000 clones in the sample, nearly 90% were seen once. The CDR3 spans 24 residues. The TCR comes from a human donor with active COVID-19. The donor label of this sample is uncertain. Sequencing input: peripheral blood. V is TRBV21-1 and J is TRBJ2-1; the table gives TRBD2 as D, unverified against the DNA. TRBV21-1 is listed as a pseudogene. CDR3 in amino acids: CASSKASVPNSLLANEGYSNEQFF. The CDR3 nucleotides are TGTGCCAGCAGCAAAGCTTCAGTCCCTAATTCCTTACTAGCGAATGAAGGCTACAGCAATGAGCAGTTCTTC.